These 8 T cell receptor beta chains came from one sample sequenced in a study of monozygotic twins with cystic fibrosis. Produced via immunoSEQ multiplex PCR; TCRdb's table is partial and in-frame only. In the table there are around 23,000 clones, approximately 89% of which are singletons. The sequenced material came from blood. The source of these receptors is a girl aged 2 to 10 with cystic fibrosis.

This rearrangement joins TRBV7-2 to TRBJ1-3; D is possibly TRBD1 (5 bases). This CDR3 region has 15 residues. Germline-derived CDR1 and CDR2 are SGHTA and FQGNSA. With 1 base removed from V and 2 bases from J, the gap between germline ends came to 9 bases. DNA of the CDR3: TGTGCCAGCAGCTTAGTCCTAGGGGCTGGAAACACCATATATTTT. It yields the protein CASSLVLGAGNTIYF.

The chain is built from TRBV6-5 and TRBJ1-2; maybe TRBD1 (5 bases). The CDR3 sequence is 13 residues long. The germline gives CDR1 MNHEY, CDR2 SVGAGI. V gave up 6 bases and J gave up 6 bases, with 14 bases separating them. The CDR3, as DNA: TGTGCCAGCAGCCCCGACAGCGGCAATGGCTACACCTTC. Translation: CASSPDSGNGYTF.

In DNA, the CDR3 is TGTGCCAGCAGCCCTCCCGGACTGTTTGGAGCTTTCTTT. Its protein is CASSPPGLFGAFF. The chain is built from TRBV2 and TRBJ1-1; D remains unclear. The ends were cut back, 6 bases at V and 10 bases at J, with 18 bases in the middle. Per germline, CDR1 SNHLY and CDR2 FYNNEI. This CDR3 is 13 amino acids long.

Here the CDR3 DNA reads TGTGCCAGCAGCGGGGGACAGGGGGTTTCAGGAGAGCAGTACTTC. Amino acids: CASSGGQGVSGEQYF. This chain connects TRBV7-2 to TRBJ2-7, with 11 nucleotides matching TRBD1. This CDR3 is 15 amino acids long. Looked up from germline, CDR1 is SGHTA and CDR2 is FQGNSA. Unmatched junction bases numbered 10, after V lost 5 bases and J lost 7 bases.

This chain joins TRBV2 and TRBJ2-7; D might be TRBD1 or TRBD2, each matching 6 bases. The CDR3 runs 16 residues. The germline V gene encodes CDR1 SNHLY and CDR2 FYNNEI. The V gene lost 8 bases and the J gene lost 2 bases, with 22 bases spanning the gap. The CDR3 reads CASFILGGANPYEQYF. CDR3 DNA sequence: TGTGCCAGCTTTATTCTCGGGGGCGCGAACCCCTACGAGCAGTACTTC.

This chain uses TRBV6-1 with TRBJ1-6; tentatively, D is TRBD1 (5 bases). The V end was cut by 3 bases, the J end by 6 bases, with 12 bases between. From germline, CDR1 is MNHNS and CDR2 SASEGT. This CDR3 is 15 amino acids long. DNA of the CDR3: TGTGCCAGCAGTGATTGGAGACAGCCTAATTCACCCCTCCACTTT. Translated: CASSDWRQPNSPLHF.

CDR3 sequence: CASRQQGRTYGYTF. The CDR3 DNA follows: TGTGCCAGTAGACAACAAGGGAGGACCTATGGCTACACCTTC. This sequence joins TRBV19 and TRBJ1-2; D ambiguous. Germline V gene lookup returns CDR1 LNHDA and CDR2 SQIVND (reference sequence). Between the trimmed V and J ends, which lost 6 bases and 4 bases, there was a span of 15 bases. This CDR3 is built from 14 residues.

This sequence joins TRBV18 and TRBJ2-1; 15 nucleotides match TRBD2. The CDR3 spans 19 residues. From germline, CDR1 is KGHSH and CDR2 LQKENI. V lost 3 bases, J lost 0 bases, and 6 bases stayed unmatched. In DNA, the CDR3 is TGTGCCAGCTCACCCGGGACTAGCGGGGGGCCGGGCTCCTACAATGAGCAGTTCTTC. Protein sequence: CASSPGTSGGPGSYNEQFF.